These T cell receptor beta chains were read from a single sample in a study of blood T cell repertoires in COVID-19. Clones were read by immunoSEQ multiplex PCR, and TCRdb kept only the in-frame ones, dropping some. The sample lists about 130,000 clones; roughly 80% were seen once. Sequencing used peripheral blood. The source is a woman aged 80 or older with acute or convalescent COVID-19. CDR3s include the opening cysteine and the closing phenylalanine or tryptophan. Each record gives: clone size, D gene, V gene, CDR3 length, J gene, CDR3 protein, CDR3 DNA. The D gene is left open where the match is weak. Size is stated for part of the rows, as once, few or many counts, or as a class when the clone is expanded.

>-|TRBD1|TRBV18|13|TRBJ1-6
CASSPEQGRPLHF
TGTGCCAGCTCACCCGAACAGGGGCGACCCCTCCACTTT
>once|-|TRBV11-1|11|TRBJ2-7
CASSPNYEQYF
TGTGCCAGCAGCCCTAACTACGAGCAGTACTTC
>-|TRBD2|TRBV7-2|16|TRBJ2-3
CASSFLSGGRTDTQYF
TGTGCCAGCAGCTTCCTGAGCGGGGGGCGCACAGATACGCAGTATTTT
>-|-|TRBV19|16|TRBJ2-1
CASSIPRGENYNEQFF
TGTGCCAGTAGTATCCCGCGGGGCGAAAATTACAATGAGCAGTTCTTC
>-|TRBD1|TRBV5-1|14|TRBJ2-3
CASSWDRDTDTQYF
TGCGCCAGCAGCTGGGACAGGGACACAGATACGCAGTATTTT
>-|-|TRBV30|13|TRBJ1-1
CAWTLPGITEAFF
TGTGCCTGGACCTTACCAGGGATCACTGAAGCTTTCTTT
>-|TRBD1|TRBV27|15|TRBJ2-7
CASSWTGENSYEQYF
TGTGCCAGCAGTTGGACAGGGGAAAATTCCTACGAGCAGTACTTC
>few|-|TRBV7-9|14|TRBJ1-1
CASSFQSGTFEAFF
TGTGCCAGCAGCTTCCAGTCGGGGACTTTTGAAGCTTTCTTT
>-|-|TRBV5-1|18|TRBJ1-3
CASSQGLGLSYSGNTIYF
TGCGCCAGCAGCCAGGGTTTAGGGCTGAGCTACTCTGGAAACACCATATATTTT
>-|-|TRBV5-1|14|TRBJ1-1
CASSLVPGDTEAFF
TGCGCCAGCAGCTTGGTTCCCGGGGACACTGAAGCTTTCTTT
>-|TRBD1|TRBV9|15|TRBJ1-3
CASSPRDRGGYTIYF
TGTGCCAGCAGCCCCCGCGACAGGGGGGGATACACCATATATTTT
>-|-|TRBV5-1|15|TRBJ1-1
CASSLDLGASTEAFF
TGCGCCAGCAGCTTGGATCTGGGAGCGAGCACTGAAGCTTTCTTT
>-|TRBD2|TRBV5-1|17|TRBJ2-3
CASMRGGLLDGTDTQYF
TGCGCCAGCATGCGGGGGGGCCTGTTAGACGGCACAGATACGCAGTATTTT
>-|-|TRBV5-1|16|TRBJ1-2
CASSLSLQILNYGYTF
TGCGCCAGCAGCTTGTCTTTGCAGATCCTTAACTATGGCTACACCTTC
>-|-|TRBV19|10|TRBJ1-2
CASSWTGYTF
TGTGCCAGTAGTTGGACAGGCTACACCTTC
>-|-|TRBV11-2|16|TRBJ1-6
CASSLVAGSYNSPLHF
TGTGCCAGCAGCTTAGTTGCAGGCTCCTATAATTCACCCCTCCACTTT
>-|-|TRBV12-3/TRBV12-4|13|TRBJ1-5
CASSPDLRGPQHF
TGTGCCAGCAGTCCCGACCTCCGCGGCCCCCAGCATTTT
>-|-|TRBV5-1|15|TRBJ1-1
CASSRDISMNTEAFF
TGCGCCAGCAGCCGAGATATTTCTATGAACACTGAAGCTTTCTTT
>-|TRBD1|TRBV27|14|TRBJ2-7
CASSWTGLSYEQYF
TGTGCCAGCAGTTGGACAGGCCTCTCCTACGAGCAGTACTTC
>-|TRBD1|TRBV13|16|TRBJ1-2
CASSSLRDRGYHGYTF
TGTGCCAGCAGCTCGCTAAGGGACAGGGGTTACCATGGCTACACCTTC
>-|TRBD2|TRBV7-9|15|TRBJ2-5
CASSSRVAGQETQYF
TGTGCCAGCAGCTCCCGGGTAGCGGGCCAAGAGACCCAGTACTTC
>-|TRBD1|TRBV5-1|15|TRBJ2-7
CASRKGQGISYEQYF
TGCGCCAGCAGGAAGGGACAGGGGATCTCCTACGAGCAGTACTTC
>once|-|TRBV11-2|15|TRBJ2-7
CASSPRGGASYEQYF
TGTGCCAGCAGCCCAAGGGGCGGCGCTTCCTACGAGCAGTACTTC
>-|TRBD2|TRBV3-1/TRBV3-2|15|TRBJ2-1
CASSPLAGGGNEQFF
TGTGCCAGCAGCCCACTAGCGGGGGGTGGCAATGAGCAGTTCTTC
>once|-|TRBV7-3|14|TRBJ1-1
CASSTGMHGPEAFF
TGTGCCAGCAGCACCGGGATGCACGGTCCTGAAGCTTTCTTT
>-|-|TRBV11-2|19|TRBJ2-7
CASSPSPGYLVLSSYEQYF
TGTGCCAGCAGCCCATCCCCGGGGTATTTGGTTCTGTCCTCCTACGAGCAGTACTTC
>-|TRBD1|TRBV12-3/TRBV12-4|13|TRBJ1-4
CASTETGAEKLFF
TGTGCCAGCACCGAGACAGGGGCGGAAAAACTGTTTTTT
>once|-|TRBV2|13|TRBJ1-5
CATRWSSNQPQHF
TGTGCCACCCGGTGGTCTTCTAATCAGCCCCAGCATTTT
>-|TRBD1|TRBV28|14|TRBJ1-3
CASGTGGIGNTIYF
TGTGCCAGCGGAACAGGGGGCATTGGAAACACCATATATTTT
>-|-|TRBV6-1|13|TRBJ1-5
CASSEGGVQPQHF
TGTGCCAGCAGTGAAGGGGGGGTTCAGCCCCAGCATTTT
>-|-|TRBV7-9|15|TRBJ1-6
CASSHHSSYNSPLHF
TGTGCCAGCAGTCACCATAGCTCCTATAATTCACCCCTCCACTTT
>-|-|TRBV3-1/TRBV3-2|15|TRBJ2-7
CASSQKQGMDYEQYF
TGTGCCAGCAGCCAGAAACAGGGTATGGACTACGAGCAGTACTTC